This record looks at one TCR beta chain sequence and its context. The length of the CDR3 is 12 residues. Germline CDR1 is SQVTM and CDR2 is ANQGSEA. Germline trimming cut 6 bases from V and 4 bases from J; bases unmatched to any gene: 0. This sample was included in a study of blood T cell repertoires in COVID-19. Looking at the study overall: COVID-19 samples from acute and convalescent phases originated in the United States, Italy and Spain.

Enrolled through a virtual design, the participants were between roughly 18 and 89 years of age and came from about two dozen US areas. This table comes from immunoSEQ multiplex PCR, and its TCRdb copy is limited to in-frame clones, with some not included. There are 250,000 to 350,000 clones in the sample; about nine tenths occur only once, and about 1.1% lies in the top ten. The TCR was taken from a woman aged 25 to 45 who had recovered from COVID-19. Source material: PBMCs or T cells enriched from blood (not recorded which). The rearrangement joins TRBV29-1 to TRBJ2-1; TRBD2 aligns across 10 bases. Here the CDR3 reads CSVLAGYNEQFF. The CDR3, as DNA: TGCAGCGTACTAGCGGGATACAATGAGCAGTTCTTC.